The source of this T cell receptor (beta chain) is a study of blood T cell repertoires in COVID-19. CDR3 size: 16 residues. CDR1 and CDR2 (germline): KGHDR, SFDVKD. V was clipped by 2 bases and J by 0 bases, with 10 bases between them. Donors in Cohort 3 who had recovered were those with two negative PCRs, healthcare professional clearance, or resolution of their symptoms. Original processing notes: Amplifying reference gene primers gave estimates of nucleated cell counts. The protocol was immunoSEQ multiplex PCR, while the TCRdb copy is restricted to in-frame clones and leaves out a portion. The DNA was the basis for D and trimming; V, J and clone size are from that table. This sample has roughly 330,000 clones; just over 85% occur once, and the top ten carry more than 9%.

The V gene is TRBV24-1, the J gene TRBJ2-4; unclear D gene. The sample taken for sequencing was PBMCs or T cells enriched from blood (not recorded which). This receptor was identified in a woman aged 18-29 years who had recovered from COVID-19. The CDR3 is CATSDSTALAKNIQYF. The CDR3 DNA reads TGTGCCACCAGTGATTCTACAGCTCTAGCCAAAAACATTCAGTACTTC.